The source of this T cell receptor beta chain is a study of blood T cell repertoires in COVID-19. Across the study: Both acute and convalescent COVID-19 samples were obtained from the United States, Italy and Spain.

The assay was immunoSEQ multiplex PCR, and TCRdb's table has in-frame clones only and misses some. Of tens of thousands of clones in the sample, 87% were seen once. The V end was cut by 0 bases, the J end by 7 bases, with 7 bases between. Germline CDR1 and CDR2: MNHEY and SVGAGI. This CDR3 has 14 residues. V gene TRBV6-5 combines with J gene TRBJ1-6; D gene uncertain. Sequencing input: peripheral blood. The receptor's source is a woman aged 60-75 years with COVID-19, enrolled during active disease. CDR3 nucleotide sequence: TGTGCCAGCAGTTACTCGGGCAGGAATTCACCCCTCCACTTT. Its protein is CASSYSGRNSPLHF.